These T cell receptor beta chains were read from a single sample in a study of shared clonotypes between healthy human individuals. The method was immunoSEQ multiplex PCR; TCRdb's version includes in-frame clones alone and lacks a portion of them. The table has 2 million to 3 million clones, 93% seen once. The sequencing input was naive CD4+ T cells from PBMCs. The receptors were gathered from a man between 18 and 35 years old in good health. Some clones in this sample may be carry-over from other donors' samples. CDR3s include the opening cysteine and the closing phenylalanine or tryptophan.

v_gene: TRBV6-5; j_gene: TRBJ1-2; CDR3aa: CASSRAVGGDYGYTF
v_gene: TRBV7-3; j_gene: TRBJ2-4; CDR3aa: CASSLDRENIQYF
v_gene: TRBV7-9; j_gene: TRBJ2-7; CDR3aa: CASSGYEQYF
v_gene: TRBV19; j_gene: TRBJ2-7; CDR3aa: CASSTIPGQSNEQYF
v_gene: TRBV5-6; j_gene: TRBJ2-5; CDR3aa: CASSLEPRAQETQYF
v_gene: TRBV30; j_gene: TRBJ2-7; CDR3aa: CAWSPDRGSYEQYF
v_gene: TRBV5-4; j_gene: TRBJ2-4; CDR3aa: CASSLAGQTKNIQYF
v_gene: TRBV5-1; j_gene: TRBJ2-3; CDR3aa: CASSFRTNPDTQYF
v_gene: TRBV10-3; j_gene: TRBJ1-1; CDR3aa: CAISGRTANTEAFF
v_gene: TRBV6-4; j_gene: TRBJ2-3; CDR3aa: CASSQRTSGRDTQYF
v_gene: TRBV27; j_gene: TRBJ2-2; CDR3aa: CASSSPRMELFF
v_gene: TRBV4-2; j_gene: TRBJ2-5; CDR3aa: CASSQASGRQQETQYF
v_gene: TRBV6-5; j_gene: TRBJ1-2; CDR3aa: CASSYSRDGNYGYTF
v_gene: TRBV7-6; j_gene: TRBJ2-7; CDR3aa: CASSSFGLAGTYEQYF
v_gene: TRBV9; j_gene: TRBJ2-7; CDR3aa: CASSVQVGTLGDEQYF
v_gene: TRBV28; j_gene: TRBJ1-1; CDR3aa: CASSLSIRGNTEAFF
v_gene: TRBV5-6; j_gene: TRBJ1-1; CDR3aa: CASSFRRTLRVTEAFF
v_gene: TRBV28; j_gene: TRBJ2-5; CDR3aa: CASRVVETQYF
v_gene: TRBV11-3; j_gene: TRBJ2-1; CDR3aa: CASSPRSMSHEQFF
v_gene: TRBV7-9; j_gene: TRBJ1-1; CDR3aa: CASSRQGANTEAFF
v_gene: TRBV2; j_gene: TRBJ2-5; CDR3aa: CASSFRQPQETQYF
v_gene: TRBV5-1; j_gene: TRBJ1-2; CDR3aa: CASSPGDGLYGYTF
v_gene: TRBV7-2; j_gene: TRBJ2-7; CDR3aa: CASSLAPLYEQYF
v_gene: TRBV9; j_gene: TRBJ2-3; CDR3aa: CASSGGVHTDTQYF
v_gene: TRBV2; j_gene: TRBJ2-2; CDR3aa: CASAETGGSGELFF
v_gene: TRBV18; j_gene: TRBJ2-5; CDR3aa: CASSPQQGARGQETQYF
v_gene: TRBV5-3; j_gene: TRBJ2-7; CDR3aa: CARSASRDRFYEQYF
v_gene: TRBV28; j_gene: TRBJ1-2; CDR3aa: CASSAQANNYGYTF
v_gene: TRBV5-1; j_gene: TRBJ2-7; CDR3aa: CASSPDSRLPYEQYF
v_gene: TRBV6-5; j_gene: TRBJ2-1; CDR3aa: CASSYRLAAPNEQFF
v_gene: TRBV28; j_gene: TRBJ2-1; CDR3aa: CASSSSGTYNEQFF
v_gene: TRBV5-1; j_gene: TRBJ1-1; CDR3aa: CASSLLESSLVPEAFF
v_gene: TRBV7-9; j_gene: TRBJ2-2; CDR3aa: CASSLHGELFF
v_gene: TRBV5-4; j_gene: TRBJ1-1; CDR3aa: CASSPVPNTEAFF
v_gene: TRBV2; j_gene: TRBJ2-7; CDR3aa: CASRPDTQYLYEQYF
v_gene: TRBV28; j_gene: TRBJ1-3; CDR3aa: CASSSPDRVNTIYF
v_gene: TRBV10-3; j_gene: TRBJ2-1; CDR3aa: CAISESKGASFNEQFF
v_gene: TRBV5-1; j_gene: TRBJ1-1; CDR3aa: CASTLTGGVTEAFF
v_gene: TRBV5-5; j_gene: TRBJ1-2; CDR3aa: CASSAWDRGDYGYTF
v_gene: TRBV2; j_gene: TRBJ2-3; CDR3aa: CASSSGLYTDTQYF
v_gene: TRBV5-5; j_gene: TRBJ2-3; CDR3aa: CASSLWSLAGGRADTQYF
v_gene: TRBV11-2; j_gene: TRBJ2-3; CDR3aa: CASSATTGADTQYF
v_gene: TRBV6-6; j_gene: TRBJ2-7; CDR3aa: CASRKGESEQYF
v_gene: TRBV28; j_gene: TRBJ1-1; CDR3aa: CASRDLYTEAFF
v_gene: TRBV7-9; j_gene: TRBJ2-5; CDR3aa: CASSSTVQKETQYF
v_gene: TRBV28; j_gene: TRBJ1-2; CDR3aa: CAWADRVGGYTF
v_gene: TRBV19; j_gene: TRBJ2-3; CDR3aa: CASSSSQTGRTDTQYF
v_gene: TRBV5-5; j_gene: TRBJ2-5; CDR3aa: CASSLIGQGMETQYF
v_gene: TRBV7-8; j_gene: TRBJ2-2; CDR3aa: CASSATRYTGELFF
v_gene: TRBV5-1; j_gene: TRBJ2-7; CDR3aa: CASSLPGPPSEQYF
v_gene: TRBV7-2; j_gene: TRBJ1-5; CDR3aa: CASQMNRGNQPQHF
v_gene: TRBV9; j_gene: TRBJ2-1; CDR3aa: CASSDRSQAYNEQFF
v_gene: TRBV30; j_gene: TRBJ1-4; CDR3aa: CAWSVRQGAFEKLFF
v_gene: TRBV25-1; j_gene: TRBJ2-2; CDR3aa: CASSPSGTGATGELFF
v_gene: TRBV5-1; j_gene: TRBJ2-5; CDR3aa: CASSLRAGVEETQYF
v_gene: TRBV5-1; j_gene: TRBJ2-3; CDR3aa: CASSSSLGSDTQYF
v_gene: TRBV19; j_gene: TRBJ2-4; CDR3aa: CASSAGDRGQLAKNIQYF